Below are 5 T cell receptor beta chains sequenced from a single sample in a study of cytomegalovirus exposure and HLA in healthy donors. The study ran its PCR with 60 Vbeta and 13 Jbeta primers. This table comes from immunoSEQ multiplex PCR, and its TCRdb copy is limited to in-frame clones, with some not included. The profile covers approximately 100,000 clones, with about 70% appearing a single time and about 2.6% taken by the ten largest. Source material: PBMCs. The origin of the receptors is a man between 50 and 59 years old in good health and CMV-seropositive.

This clone was seen just once. The chain links TRBV7-9 to TRBJ2-7; possible D gene TRBD2, 6 bases. This CDR3 is built from 16 residues. Trimming removed 5 bases at V and 0 bases at J, with 17 bases between. Germline values: CDR1 SEHNR, CDR2 FQNEAQ (reference sequence). The CDR3 coding sequence is TGTGCCAGCAGCCGCAAGGAGGGAGCACCCTCCTACGAGCAGTACTTC. Encoded protein: CASSRKEGAPSYEQYF.

This clone has only a few counts. The CDR3 DNA reads TGTGCCAGCAGCGTAGAGGGGACATTTCGGGCTTCCGAGCAGTACTTC. This sequence encodes CASSVEGTFRASEQYF. The rearrangement links TRBV9 to TRBJ2-7; D possibly corresponds to TRBD1 (6 bases). The CDR3 contains 16 residues. Trimming pared 0 bases from V and 6 bases from J, leaving 19 bases between. Germline V gene data show CDR1 as SGDLS and CDR2 as YYNGEE.

The table lists this clone with a few counts. The V call is TRBV2, the J call TRBJ2-1, with 16 bases fitting TRBD2. The CDR3 length is 16 residues. The germline V gene encodes CDR1 SNHLY and CDR2 FYNNEI. V was pared by 6 bases and J by 8 bases, with 7 bases of the junction left unmatched. CDR3 region: CASRGGLAGGPHEQFF. The CDR3 DNA reads TGTGCCAGCAGGGGGGGACTAGCGGGAGGGCCCCATGAGCAGTTCTTC.

The genes are TRBV15 and TRBJ2-1; D call uncertain. CDR1 is LNHNV and CDR2 is YYDKDF in the germline V gene (reference sequence). There are 13 residues in the CDR3. V shed 8 bases and J shed 0 bases, with 8 bases lying between them. CDR3 region: CATAVGSYNEQFF. The CDR3 DNA follows: TGTGCCACCGCGGTGGGCTCCTACAATGAGCAGTTCTTC.

V gene TRBV30 combines with J gene TRBJ2-2; 13 nucleotides align to TRBD2. V lost 2 bases and J lost 7; bases outside the gene matches: 4. The CDR3 spans 15 residues. Germline CDR1 GTSNPN, CDR2 SVGIG (reference sequence). Written as DNA, the CDR3 is TGTGCCTGGAGTACTAGCGGGAGGGTATTCGGGGAGCTGTTTTTT. This gives the protein CAWSTSGRVFGELFF. The whole variable domain, remainder taken from reference TRBV30 and TRBJ2-2, is SQTIHQWPATLVQPVGSPLSLECTVEGTSNPNLYWYRQAAGRGLQLLFYSVGIGQISSEVPQNLSASRPQDRQFILSSKKLLLSDSGFYLCAWSTSGRVFGELFFGEGSRLTVL.